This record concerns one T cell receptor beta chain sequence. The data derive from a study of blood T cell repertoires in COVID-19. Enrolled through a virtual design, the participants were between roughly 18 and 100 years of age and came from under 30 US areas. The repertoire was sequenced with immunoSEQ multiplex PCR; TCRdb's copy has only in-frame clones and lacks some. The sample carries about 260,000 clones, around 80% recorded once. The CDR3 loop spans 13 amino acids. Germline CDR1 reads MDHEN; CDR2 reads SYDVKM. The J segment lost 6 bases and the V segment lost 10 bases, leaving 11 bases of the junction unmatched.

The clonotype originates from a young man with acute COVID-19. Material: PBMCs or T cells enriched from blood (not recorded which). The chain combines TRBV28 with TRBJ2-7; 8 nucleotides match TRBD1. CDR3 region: CATKGQGIGEQYV. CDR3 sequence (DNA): TGTGCCACCAAAGGACAGGGCATAGGCGAGCAGTACGTC.